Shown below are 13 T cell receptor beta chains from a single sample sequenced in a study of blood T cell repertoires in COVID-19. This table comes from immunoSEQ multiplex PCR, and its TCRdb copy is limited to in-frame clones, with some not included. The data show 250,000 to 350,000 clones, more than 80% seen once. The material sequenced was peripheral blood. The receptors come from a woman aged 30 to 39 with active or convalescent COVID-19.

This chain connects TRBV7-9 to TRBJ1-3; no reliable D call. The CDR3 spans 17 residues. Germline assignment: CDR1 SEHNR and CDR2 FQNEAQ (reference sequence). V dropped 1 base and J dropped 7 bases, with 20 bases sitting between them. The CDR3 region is CASSLVIGSHVANTIYF. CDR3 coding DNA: TGTGCCAGCAGCTTAGTTATAGGGAGCCACGTCGCTAACACCATATATTTT.

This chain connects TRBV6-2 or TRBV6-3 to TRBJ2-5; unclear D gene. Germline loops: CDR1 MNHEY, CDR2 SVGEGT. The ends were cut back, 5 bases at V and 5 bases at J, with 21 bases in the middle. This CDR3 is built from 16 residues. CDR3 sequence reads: CASSQTVPGSRETQYF. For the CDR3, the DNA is TGTGCCAGCAGTCAAACGGTCCCTGGTTCCCGGGAGACCCAGTACTTC.

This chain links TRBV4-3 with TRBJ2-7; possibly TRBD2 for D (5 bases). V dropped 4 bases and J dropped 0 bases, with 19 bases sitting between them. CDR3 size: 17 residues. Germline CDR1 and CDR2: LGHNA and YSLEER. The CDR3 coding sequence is TGCGCCAGCAGCCCAGATTTAGGAGGCGCGAGCTCCTACGAGCAGTACTTC. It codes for CASSPDLGGASSYEQYF.

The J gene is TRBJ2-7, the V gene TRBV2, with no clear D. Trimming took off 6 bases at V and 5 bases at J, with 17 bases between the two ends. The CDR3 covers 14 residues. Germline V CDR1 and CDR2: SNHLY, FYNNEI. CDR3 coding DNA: TGTGCCAGCAGCGCCCTGAGGATGTCGGACGAGCAGTACTTC. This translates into CASSALRMSDEQYF. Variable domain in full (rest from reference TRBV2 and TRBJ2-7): EPEVTQTPSHQVTQMGQEVILRCVPISNHLYFYWYRQILGQKVEFLVSFYNNEISEKSEIFDDQFSVERPDGSNFTLKIRSTKLEDSAMYFCASSALRMSDEQYFGPGTRLTVT.

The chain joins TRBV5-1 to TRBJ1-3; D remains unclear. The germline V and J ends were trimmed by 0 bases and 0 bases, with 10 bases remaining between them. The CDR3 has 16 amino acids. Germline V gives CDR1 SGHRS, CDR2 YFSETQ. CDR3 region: CASSLAGALSGNTIYF. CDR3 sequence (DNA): TGCGCCAGCAGCTTGGCCGGTGCCCTCTCTGGAAACACCATATATTTT.

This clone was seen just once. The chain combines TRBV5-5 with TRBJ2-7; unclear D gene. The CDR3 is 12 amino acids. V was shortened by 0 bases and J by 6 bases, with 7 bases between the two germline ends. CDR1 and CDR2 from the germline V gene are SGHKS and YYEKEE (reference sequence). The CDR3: CASSLGVPEQYF. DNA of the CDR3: TGTGCCAGCAGCTTGGGAGTTCCCGAGCAGTACTTC.

The DNA for the CDR3 is TGTGCCAGCAGCAAAGCCACAGGGATACACCCAAGATCTAACTATGGCTACACCTTC. Translated, it gives CASSKATGIHPRSNYGYTF. V and J are TRBV21-1 and TRBJ1-2; the table calls TRBD1, which could not be checked here. TRBV21-1 has pseudogene status. This CDR3 contains 19 residues.

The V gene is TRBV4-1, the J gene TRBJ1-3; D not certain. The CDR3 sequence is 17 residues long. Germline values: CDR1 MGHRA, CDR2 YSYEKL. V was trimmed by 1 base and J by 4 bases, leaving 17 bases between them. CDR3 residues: CASSQANVGNLGNTIYF. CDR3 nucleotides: TGCGCCAGCAGCCAAGCTAACGTCGGGAATCTAGGAAACACCATATATTTT.

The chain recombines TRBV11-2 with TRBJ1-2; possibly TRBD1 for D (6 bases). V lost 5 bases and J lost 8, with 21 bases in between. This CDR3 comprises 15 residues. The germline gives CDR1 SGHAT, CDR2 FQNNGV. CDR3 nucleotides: TGTGCCAGCAGCGACGGATTCCCAGGGGAAAGGGGCTACACCTTC. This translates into CASSDGFPGERGYTF.

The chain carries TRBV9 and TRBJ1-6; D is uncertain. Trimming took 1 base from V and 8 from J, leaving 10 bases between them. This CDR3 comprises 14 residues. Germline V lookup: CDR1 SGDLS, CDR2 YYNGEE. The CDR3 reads CASSVQERDSPLHF. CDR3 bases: TGTGCCAGCAGCGTACAAGAGCGTGATTCACCCCTCCACTTT.

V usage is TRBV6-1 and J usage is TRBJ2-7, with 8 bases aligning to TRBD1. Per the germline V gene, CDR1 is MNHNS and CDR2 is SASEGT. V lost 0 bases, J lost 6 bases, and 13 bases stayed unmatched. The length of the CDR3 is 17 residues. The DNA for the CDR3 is TGTGCCAGCAGTGAAGCGGCCCCGGGACAGGTTTTAGGCGAGCAGTACTTC. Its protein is CASSEAAPGQVLGEQYF.

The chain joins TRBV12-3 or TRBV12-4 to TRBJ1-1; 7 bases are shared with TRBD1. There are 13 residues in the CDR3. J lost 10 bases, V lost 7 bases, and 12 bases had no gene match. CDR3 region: CASTSPTGRGAFF. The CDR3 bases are TGTGCCAGCACCTCCCCGACAGGGAGAGGAGCTTTCTTT.

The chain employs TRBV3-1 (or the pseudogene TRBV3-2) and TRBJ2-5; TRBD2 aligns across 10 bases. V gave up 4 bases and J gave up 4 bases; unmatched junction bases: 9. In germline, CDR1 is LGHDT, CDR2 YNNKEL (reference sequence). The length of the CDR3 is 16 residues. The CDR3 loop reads CASSRIAGGSVETQYF. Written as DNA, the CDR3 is TGTGCCAGCAGCCGCATAGCGGGGGGATCTGTAGAGACCCAGTACTTC.